This T cell receptor (beta chain) stems from a study of control samples from healthy donors and cancer patients. Produced via immunoSEQ multiplex PCR; TCRdb's table is partial and in-frame only. The sample shows some 120,000 clones, 88% of them seen only once. Per the germline V gene, CDR1 is SQVTM and CDR2 is ANQGSEA. The CDR3 is 13 amino acids. Trimming removed 8 bases from V and 6 bases from J; junction bases left unmatched: 10. The specimen sequenced was blood. The J gene is TRBJ1-2, the V gene TRBV29-1; 9 nucleotides agree with TRBD1. The sequence came from a woman in her seventies in good health. CDR3 DNA sequence: TGCAGCACCCGACAGGGGGATGTAAATGGCTACACCTTC. Translating it yields CSTRQGDVNGYTF.